Below, 20 T cell receptor beta chains from the same sample are listed, as sequenced in a study of OX40 agonist ivuxolimab in advanced cancers. The data were produced by immunoSEQ multiplex PCR, yet TCRdb's version contains in-frame clones alone and is incomplete. The sample has approximately 84,000 clones, 85% to 90% seen once. Sequenced here: CD4+ or CD8+ T cells sorted from blood, sampled in a trial of the OX40 agonist ivuxolimab. The source of these receptors is an adult with an advanced solid tumor such as melanoma, head and neck, liver or kidney cancer.

The V and J genes are TRBV5-1 and TRBJ2-3; D tentatively reads TRBD1 or TRBD2 (5 bases each). Trimming took 4 bases from V and 0 from J, leaving 21 bases between them. The CDR3 is made up of 18 amino acids. Looked up from germline, CDR1 is SGHRS and CDR2 is YFSETQ. The CDR3 DNA reads as TGCGCCAGCAGCCCGGGACGGACCGCCGATTTAAGCACAGATACGCAGTATTTT. Translation: CASSPGRTADLSTDTQYF.

Comment on this clone: In the same sample, other DNA sequences code for this CDR3. This sequence joins TRBV5-1 and TRBJ1-1; no clear D. V dropped 3 bases and J dropped 0 bases, with 6 bases sitting between them. This CDR3 has 13 residues. CDR1 and CDR2 (germline): SGHRS, YFSETQ. Written as DNA, the CDR3 is TGCGCCAGCAGCTCTCAATTGAACACTGAAGCTTTCTTT. Its translation is CASSSQLNTEAFF.

The table lists this clone with a count of one. The chain employs TRBV19 and TRBJ2-3, with D tentatively TRBD2 (6 bases). V lost 7 bases to trimming and J lost 5 bases, with 7 bases between them. CDR1 is LNHDA, CDR2 SQIVND, per germline (reference sequence). The CDR3 has 11 amino acids. CDR3: CASNSGDTQYF. The DNA for the CDR3 is TGTGCCAGTAATAGCGGAGATACGCAGTATTTT.

This clone came up a few times. The chain has TRBV7-9 and TRBJ2-6, with no clear D. This CDR3 is 15 amino acids long. The V gene's germline CDR1 is SEHNR and CDR2 FQNEAQ (reference sequence). The germline V and J ends were trimmed by 4 bases and 1 base, with 8 bases remaining between them. This CDR3 is CASSSPSSGANVLTF. The DNA of the CDR3 is TGTGCCAGCAGCTCCCCCTCGTCTGGGGCCAACGTCCTGACTTTC. Based on the CDR3 plus reference TRBV7-9 and TRBJ2-6, the full variable domain is DTGVSQNPRHKITKRGQNVTFRCDPISEHNRLYWYRQTLGQGPEFLTYFQNEAQLEKSRLLSDRFSAERPKGSFSTLEIQRTEQGDSAMYLCASSSPSSGANVLTFGAGSRLTVL.

This clone was picked up one time. CDR3 nucleotides: TGTGCCATCAGTATTACTAGCTCCAATGAGCAGTTCTTC. Residues: CAISITSSNEQFF. V is TRBV10-3 and J is TRBJ2-1; a possible D gene is TRBD2 (6 bases). V dropped 5 bases and J dropped 6 bases, with 11 bases sitting between them. The CDR3 is 13 amino acids. Germline values: CDR1 ENHRY, CDR2 SYGVKD.

This clone was seen a single time. The V gene is TRBV11-2, the J gene TRBJ2-2; no definite D call. This CDR3 region has 15 residues. Germline CDR1 is SGHAT and CDR2 is FQNNGV. The V end lost 2 bases, the J end lost 3 bases, and 10 bases lay between the germline ends. The CDR3 DNA reads TGTGCCAGCAGCTTATTAAACTCGGACACCGGGGAGCTGTTTTTT. It translates to CASSLLNSDTGELFF.

The chain employs TRBV18 and TRBJ2-7; a possible D gene is TRBD2 (7 bases). Germline loops: CDR1 KGHSH, CDR2 LQKENI. Trimming cost V 3 bases and J 2 bases, with 11 bases left between them. The CDR3 consists of 14 residues. DNA for the CDR3: TGTGCCAGCTCACCGGACAGCGGGACCTACGAGCAGTACTTC. Translation: CASSPDSGTYEQYF.

V gene TRBV4-1 combines with J gene TRBJ2-6; tentative D call: TRBD2 (6 bases). The ends were cut back, 3 bases at V and 4 bases at J, with 19 bases in the middle. The CDR3 runs 18 residues. Germline V gives CDR1 MGHRA, CDR2 YSYEKL. The DNA of the CDR3 is TGCGCCAGCAGCCACGGAGGGCTAGGACCGGGGGGGGCCAACGTCCTGACTTTC. Translated, it gives CASSHGGLGPGGANVLTF.

A single count supports this clone. The chain has TRBV18 and TRBJ1-1, with D possibly matching TRBD1 (6 bases). The germline V gene has CDR1 KGHSH and CDR2 LQKENI. The CDR3 extends over 14 amino acids. The V end lost 3 bases, the J end lost 5 bases, and 13 bases lay between the germline ends. The CDR3 bases are TGTGCCAGCTCACCTTCGGGGGCGACGACTGAAGCTTTCTTT. Translated, it gives CASSPSGATTEAFF.

The rearrangement joins TRBV7-9 to TRBJ1-5; a possible D gene is TRBD1 (6 bases). Looked up from germline, CDR1 is SEHNR and CDR2 is FQNEAQ (reference sequence). The CDR3 loop spans 15 amino acids. Trimming left V 3 bases short and J 3 bases short, with 12 bases between. As DNA, the CDR3 is TGTGCCAGCAGCTTGGAACAGGGACCCAATCAGCCCCAGCATTTT. It translates to CASSLEQGPNQPQHF.

The V and J genes are TRBV7-3 and TRBJ1-2, with D maybe TRBD1 (5 bases). Deletions cut 3 bases from V and 4 bases from J, with 9 bases between. Germline CDR1 reads SGHTA; CDR2 reads FQGTGA. The CDR3 covers 13 residues. CDR3 sequence: CASSFQGSYGYTF. The CDR3 nucleotides read TGTGCCAGCAGCTTCCAGGGTTCCTATGGCTACACCTTC.

V and J are TRBV11-2 and TRBJ1-4, with a weak D call TRBD1 (5 bases). V was cut by 1 base and J by 8 bases, with 14 bases left in between. The CDR3 is made up of 15 amino acids. Germline-derived CDR1 and CDR2 are SGHAT and FQNNGV. CDR3 sequence (DNA): TGTGCCAGCAGCTTAGGCCAGGGTTGGGTCGAAAAACTGTTTTTT. Translation: CASSLGQGWVEKLFF.

The chain has TRBV7-2 and TRBJ2-5; D is unresolved. With 8 bases removed from V and 7 bases from J, the gap between germline ends came to 11 bases. CDR1 is SGHTA, CDR2 FQGNSA, per germline. The CDR3 is 11 residues long. CDR3 sequence reads: CASATLGTQYF. In DNA, the CDR3 is TGTGCCAGCGCTACCCTCGGGACCCAGTACTTC.

The chain couples TRBV28 to TRBJ2-3; 8 nucleotides match TRBD1. Looked up from germline, CDR1 is MDHEN and CDR2 is SYDVKM. The V gene end was trimmed by 5 bases and the J gene end by 4 bases; junction bases not matched to a gene: 8. This CDR3 is 15 amino acids long. The CDR3 loop is CASSPRTGWSDTQYF. The CDR3 DNA reads TGTGCCAGCAGTCCGCGGACAGGGTGGTCAGATACGCAGTATTTT.

This clone was observed a single time. The chain has TRBV5-1 and TRBJ2-2; D assignment may be TRBD1 or TRBD2 (6 bases each). This CDR3 region has 15 residues. Trimming removed 2 bases from V and 4 bases from J, with 12 bases in between. Per the germline V gene, CDR1 is SGHRS and CDR2 is YFSETQ. The CDR3 bases are TGCGCCAGCAGCTTTTCGGGGGCCGGCACCGGGGAGCTGTTTTTT. This gives the protein CASSFSGAGTGELFF.

The chain recombines TRBV4-1 with TRBJ2-3; 15 bases line up with TRBD2. Germline V lookup: CDR1 MGHRA, CDR2 YSYEKL. The CDR3 is made up of 16 amino acids. The V and J ends lost 4 bases and 3 bases, in that order; junction bases with no gene match: 2. CDR3 sequence: CASSLGLAGGTDTQYF. CDR3 sequence (DNA): TGCGCCAGCAGCCTGGGACTAGCGGGGGGTACAGATACGCAGTATTTT.

This clone has only a few counts. The chain has TRBV18 and TRBJ1-1; D remains unclear. V lost 7 bases to trimming and J lost 0 bases, with 9 bases between them. The CDR3 sequence is 13 residues long. Germline CDR1 KGHSH, CDR2 LQKENI. This chain's CDR3 is CASWAHMNTEAFF. The CDR3 DNA follows: TGTGCCAGCTGGGCACACATGAACACTGAAGCTTTCTTT.

This chain uses TRBV15 with TRBJ2-7; D might be TRBD1 (6 bases). This CDR3 comprises 15 residues. V lost 7 bases to trimming and J lost 0 bases, with 16 bases between them. The germline CDR1 and CDR2 sequences are LNHNV and YYDKDF (reference sequence). The CDR3 bases are TGTGCCACCACCCTGGGGACGGACAGCTCCTACGAGCAGTACTTC. This encodes CATTLGTDSSYEQYF.

The rearrangement joins TRBV9 to TRBJ2-3; perhaps TRBD2 as D (6 bases). This CDR3 spans 18 amino acids. Trimming left V 0 bases short and J 4 bases short, with 21 bases between. CDR1 and CDR2 from the germline V gene are SGDLS and YYNGEE. CDR3 sequence reads: CASSVVPAGSTLADTQYF. The CDR3 DNA reads as TGTGCCAGCAGCGTAGTCCCTGCGGGATCCACCCTGGCAGATACGCAGTATTTT. Filled out from reference TRBV9 and TRBJ2-3, the complete variable domain reads DSGVTQTPKHLITATGQRVTLRCSPRSGDLSVYWYQQSLDQGLQFLIQYYNGEERAKGNILERFSAQQFPDLHSELNLSSLELGDSALYFCASSVVPAGSTLADTQYFGPGTRLTVL.

The chain couples TRBV5-1 to TRBJ2-6; TRBD2 aligns across 12 bases. The V and J ends lost 5 bases and 0 bases, in that order; junction bases with no gene match: 9. This CDR3 contains 19 residues. Germline lookup yields CDR1 SGHRS and CDR2 YFSETQ. In nucleotides, the CDR3 is TGCGCCAGCAGTGATCGACTAGCGGGGGCCCCCTCTGGGGCCAACGTCCTGACTTTC. It translates to CASSDRLAGAPSGANVLTF.